This T cell receptor (beta chain) was found in a study of blood T cell repertoires in COVID-19. Study as a whole: Both acute and convalescent COVID-19 samples were obtained from the United States, Italy and Spain. T cells, B-cell-depleted T cells, or PBMCs supplied cDNA or gDNA.

The CDR3 has 18 residues. CDR1 is SGHTA and CDR2 is FQGNSA in the germline V gene. After removal of 2 bases from V and 4 bases from J, the junction contained 10 bases not matched to a gene. Authors' analysis steps: Scientists estimated how many nucleated cells there were by amplifying reference gene primers. Data came from immunoSEQ multiplex PCR; TCRdb stores just in-frame clones and leaves some out. V, J and clone size are those of that table, while D and trimming were read from the DNA. The sample includes around 350,000 clones, approximately 86% of them seen just once. The sequenced sample consisted of peripheral blood. This chain uses TRBV7-2 with TRBJ2-1; 11 positions match TRBD2. The sequence came from a human donor in a cohort sampled during active COVID-19. The DNA of the CDR3 is TGTGCCAGCAGCTTAACATCTAGCGGGAGGACTCTTTACAATGAGCAGTTCTTC. It codes for CASSLTSSGRTLYNEQFF.